The rows below give T cell receptor beta chains drawn from one sample of a study of human T cells and chemical hapten exposure. TCRdb processed the RACE reads anew with MiXCR; each CDR3 protein has one entry. Of more than 250,000 distinct CDR3 sequences in the sample, over 8% were seen once. The material sequenced was whole blood, taken in connection with sensitization to the hapten diphenylcyclopropenone (DPC). The receptors originated from a middle-aged woman with alopecia areata. Some clones in this sample may be carry-over from other donors' samples. CDR3s include the opening cysteine and the closing phenylalanine or tryptophan. D genes are given only for firm matches. Expanded clones get a size class; other rows say once, few or many, or leave the size out.

J: TRBJ2-2; size: .; D: TRBD1; V: TRBV5-4; DNA: TGTGCCAGCAGCGGGGACAGTGGTCCCACCGGGGAGCTGTTTTTT; CDR3: CASSGDSGPTGELFF
J: TRBJ2-1; size: many; D: TRBD2; V: TRBV28; DNA: TGTGCCAGCAGTCCAAGCGGGGGGGACAGGTACAATGAGCAGTTCTTC; CDR3: CASSPSGGDRYNEQFF
J: TRBJ2-3; size: .; D: .; V: TRBV27; DNA: TGTGCCAGCAGTCCCCCTAGCCGGGCAGATACGCAGTATTTT; CDR3: CASSPPSRADTQYF
J: TRBJ2-3; size: .; D: TRBD2; V: TRBV6-1; DNA: TGTGCCAGCGAGGGTCTAGCGGGAGGGGCTAGCACAGATACGCAGTATTTT; CDR3: CASEGLAGGASTDTQYF
J: TRBJ1-1; size: many; D: TRBD1; V: TRBV12-3/TRBV12-4; DNA: TGTGCCAGCAGAAAGACAGGGTTCACTGAAGCTTTCTTT; CDR3: CASRKTGFTEAFF
J: TRBJ2-7; size: .; D: TRBD2; V: TRBV27; DNA: TGTGCCAGCAGCCTTATTAGCGGGATGCTCCTCTACGAGCAGTACTTC; CDR3: CASSLISGMLLYEQYF
J: TRBJ1-6; size: .; D: .; V: TRBV13; DNA: TGTGCCAGCAGCTTAGGCTCATCACCCCTCCACTTT; CDR3: CASSLGSSPLHF
J: TRBJ1-5; size: few; D: .; V: TRBV29-1; DNA: TGCAGCGTAGGGGACGAGGGCAATCAGCCCCAGCATTTT; CDR3: CSVGDEGNQPQHF
J: TRBJ1-6; size: .; D: TRBD1; V: TRBV2; DNA: TGTGTCAGCAGTGAAAGGGGGGACAGTTTTTCACCCCTCCACTTT; CDR3: CVSSERGDSFSPLHF
J: TRBJ2-7; size: many; D: .; V: TRBV28; DNA: TGTGCCAGCAGTTTAGTGGAGTGGCGTAAGGAGCAGTACTTC; CDR3: CASSLVEWRKEQYF
J: TRBJ2-7; size: many; D: .; V: TRBV18; DNA: TGTGCCAGCTCATTGTTACGGGCCGAGGGCTCCTACGAGCAGTACTTC; CDR3: CASSLLRAEGSYEQYF
J: TRBJ2-7; size: few; D: .; V: TRBV3-1; DNA: TGTGCCAGCAGCCAAGGTTTGGTTTACGAGCAGTACTTC; CDR3: CASSQGLVYEQYF
J: TRBJ2-7; size: .; D: TRBD2; V: TRBV4-3; DNA: TGCGCCAGCAGCCTCGGTAGTAGCGGGGCCTACGAGCAGTACTTC; CDR3: CASSLGSSGAYEQYF
J: TRBJ1-4; size: few; D: .; V: TRBV21-1; DNA: TGTGCCAGCAGCAAAGGGGTTGTCAGGCTAAATGAAAAACTGTTTTTT; CDR3: CASSKGVVRLNEKLFF
J: TRBJ2-1; size: many; D: .; V: TRBV7-9; DNA: TGTGCCAGCAGCTTAGTGAGCAATGAGCAGTTCTTC; CDR3: CASSLVSNEQFF
J: TRBJ2-4; size: few; D: TRBD1; V: TRBV6-2/TRBV6-3; DNA: TGTGCCAGCAGTGCCTCAGGGGGCTCCGGCATTCAGTACTTC; CDR3: CASSASGGSGIQYF